This T cell receptor (beta chain) emerged from a study of CD8 T cells in ankylosing spondylitis. Quantitative 5'-RACE with molecular barcodes was used to make the TCR beta libraries. One entry per CDR3 protein results from TCRdb running MiXCR on the 5' RACE reads. The table records over 700,000 distinct CDR3 sequences, roughly 19% of them present only once. Whole-study findings and limits: Earlier literature documents some of the motif variants in reactive arthritis synovial fluid and blood. For ankylosing spondylitis blood, a TCR beta motif of roughly 8 highly homologous variants appeared characteristic. In peripheral blood, disease-linked CD8+ clones occurred at relatively low frequencies.

In regard to this clonotype: The target antigen is unknown.

Germline CDR1 and CDR2: SQVTM and ANQGSEA. V gave up 7 bases and J gave up 4 bases, with 7 bases separating them. CDR3 length: 11 amino acids. The clonotype was recovered from a male donor with ankylosing spondylitis. Material for sequencing was blood, either unsorted or a sorted T cell fraction (not recorded which). The J gene is TRBJ1-4, the V gene TRBV29-1; D is unresolved. In nucleotides, the CDR3 is TGCAGCGGGGAGTTTAATGAAAAACTGTTTTTT. Translated: CSGEFNEKLFF.